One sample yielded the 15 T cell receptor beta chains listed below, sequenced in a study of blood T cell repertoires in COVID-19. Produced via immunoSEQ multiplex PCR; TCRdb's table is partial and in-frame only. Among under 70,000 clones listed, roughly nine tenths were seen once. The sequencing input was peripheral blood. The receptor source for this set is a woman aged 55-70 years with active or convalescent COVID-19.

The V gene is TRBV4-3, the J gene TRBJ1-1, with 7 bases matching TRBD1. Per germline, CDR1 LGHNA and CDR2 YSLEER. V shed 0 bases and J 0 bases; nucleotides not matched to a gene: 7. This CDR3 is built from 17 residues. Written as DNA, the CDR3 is TGCGCCAGCAGCCAAGAGGCGCAGGGACAGATGAACACTGAAGCTTTCTTT. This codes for CASSQEAQGQMNTEAFF.

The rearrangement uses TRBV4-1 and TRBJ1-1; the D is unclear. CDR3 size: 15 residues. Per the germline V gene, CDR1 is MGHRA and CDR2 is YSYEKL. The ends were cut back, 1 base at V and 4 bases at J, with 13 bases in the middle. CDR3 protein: CASSQGLTLSTEAFF. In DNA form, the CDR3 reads TGCGCCAGCAGCCAAGGGTTAACTCTGAGCACTGAAGCTTTCTTT.

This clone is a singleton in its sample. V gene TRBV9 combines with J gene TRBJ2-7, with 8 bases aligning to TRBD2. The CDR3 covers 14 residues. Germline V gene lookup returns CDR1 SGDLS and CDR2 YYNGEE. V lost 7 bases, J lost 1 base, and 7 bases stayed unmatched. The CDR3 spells CASSLGLASYEQYF. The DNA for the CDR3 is TGTGCCAGCTCCCTCGGACTAGCTTCCTACGAGCAGTACTTC.

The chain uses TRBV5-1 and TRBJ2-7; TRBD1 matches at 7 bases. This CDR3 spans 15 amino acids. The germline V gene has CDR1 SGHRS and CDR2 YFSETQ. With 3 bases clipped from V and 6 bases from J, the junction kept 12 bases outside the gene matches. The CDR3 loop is CASSSPGDREGEQYF. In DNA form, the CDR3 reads TGCGCCAGCAGCTCGCCAGGGGACAGAGAAGGCGAGCAGTACTTC.

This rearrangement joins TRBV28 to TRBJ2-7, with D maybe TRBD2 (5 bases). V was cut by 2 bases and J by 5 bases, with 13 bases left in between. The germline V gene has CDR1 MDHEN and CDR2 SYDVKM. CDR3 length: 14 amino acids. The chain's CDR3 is CASSLGGSPNEQYF. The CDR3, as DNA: TGTGCCAGCAGTTTAGGAGGCAGCCCGAACGAGCAGTACTTC. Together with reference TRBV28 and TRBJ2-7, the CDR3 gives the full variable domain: DVKVTQSSRYLVKRTGEKVFLECVQDMDHENMFWYRQDPGLGLRLIYFSYDVKMKEKGDIPEGYSVSREKKERFSLILESASTNQTSMYLCASSLGGSPNEQYFGPGTRLTVT.

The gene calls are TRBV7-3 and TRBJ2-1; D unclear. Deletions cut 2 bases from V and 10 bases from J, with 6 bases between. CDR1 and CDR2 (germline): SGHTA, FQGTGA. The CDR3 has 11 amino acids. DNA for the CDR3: TGTGCCAGCAGCTTAGAAGCGGAGCAGTTCTTC. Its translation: CASSLEAEQFF.

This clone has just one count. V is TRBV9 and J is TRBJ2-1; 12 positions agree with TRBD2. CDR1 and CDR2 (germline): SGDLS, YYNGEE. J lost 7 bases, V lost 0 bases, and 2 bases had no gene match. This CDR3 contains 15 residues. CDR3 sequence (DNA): TGTGCCAGCAGCGTAGGACTAGCGGGGGAGAATGAGCAGTTCTTC. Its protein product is CASSVGLAGENEQFF.

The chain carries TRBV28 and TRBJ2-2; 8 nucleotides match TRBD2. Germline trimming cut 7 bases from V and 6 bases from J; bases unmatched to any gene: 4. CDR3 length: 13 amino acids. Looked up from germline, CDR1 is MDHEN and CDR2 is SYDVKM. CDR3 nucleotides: TGTGCCAGCACGGCGGGAGGACCCGGGGAGCTGTTTTTT. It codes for CASTAGGPGELFF.

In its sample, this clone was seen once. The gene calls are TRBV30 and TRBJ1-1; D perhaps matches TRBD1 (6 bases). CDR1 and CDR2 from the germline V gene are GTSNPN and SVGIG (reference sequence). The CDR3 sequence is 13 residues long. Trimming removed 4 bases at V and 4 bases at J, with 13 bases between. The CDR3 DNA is TGTGCCTGGATCAAACAGGGAAGCACTGAAGCTTTCTTT. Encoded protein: CAWIKQGSTEAFF.

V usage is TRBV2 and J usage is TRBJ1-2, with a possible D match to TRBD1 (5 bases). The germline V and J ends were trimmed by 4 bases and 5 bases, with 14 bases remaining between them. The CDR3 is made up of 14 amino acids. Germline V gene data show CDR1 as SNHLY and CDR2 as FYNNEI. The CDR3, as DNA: TGTGCCAGCAGTGGGCAGGGTAATAGGTATGGCTACACCTTC. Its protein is CASSGQGNRYGYTF.

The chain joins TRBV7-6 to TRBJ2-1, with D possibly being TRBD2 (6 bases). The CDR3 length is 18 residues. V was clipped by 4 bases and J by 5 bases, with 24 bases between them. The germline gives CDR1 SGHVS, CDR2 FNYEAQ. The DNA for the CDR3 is TGTGCCAGCAGCTCTCCCCTATCTAGCGCACTGATTCACAATGAGCAGTTCTTC. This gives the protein CASSSPLSSALIHNEQFF.

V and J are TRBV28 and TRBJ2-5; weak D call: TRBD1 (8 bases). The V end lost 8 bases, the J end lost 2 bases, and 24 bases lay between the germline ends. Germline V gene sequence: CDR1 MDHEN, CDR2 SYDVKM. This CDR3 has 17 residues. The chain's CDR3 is CASPPRGGQVKQETQYF. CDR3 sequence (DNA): TGTGCCAGCCCCCCAAGGGGGGGACAGGTGAAACAAGAGACCCAGTACTTC.

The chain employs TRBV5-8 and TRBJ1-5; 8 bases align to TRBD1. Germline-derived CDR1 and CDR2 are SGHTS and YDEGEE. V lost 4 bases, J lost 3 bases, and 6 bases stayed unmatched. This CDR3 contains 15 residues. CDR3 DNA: TGTGCCAGCAGCCTTGACAGGGGAAACAATCAGCCCCAGCATTTT. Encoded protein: CASSLDRGNNQPQHF.

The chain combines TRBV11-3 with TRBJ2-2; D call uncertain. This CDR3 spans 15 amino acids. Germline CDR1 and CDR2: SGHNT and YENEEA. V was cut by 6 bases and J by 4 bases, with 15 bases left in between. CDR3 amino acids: CASSSGVSPTGELFF. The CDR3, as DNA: TGTGCCAGCAGTTCGGGTGTTAGTCCCACCGGGGAGCTGTTTTTT.

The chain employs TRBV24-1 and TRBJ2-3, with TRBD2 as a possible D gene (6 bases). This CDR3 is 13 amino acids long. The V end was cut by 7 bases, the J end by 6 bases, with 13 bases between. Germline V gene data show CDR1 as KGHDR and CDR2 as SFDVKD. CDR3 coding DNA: TGTGCCACCAGCGGCGGGATAAGGGATACGCAGTATTTT. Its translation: CATSGGIRDTQYF.